This is a list of T cell receptor beta chains from one sample in a study of T-cell memory formation after mild COVID-19. MiXCR was run by TCRdb on the 5' RACE reads, yielding one entry per CDR3 protein. The data contain approximately 440,000 distinct CDR3 sequences, 15% to 20% of them singletons. The sequenced sample was PBMCs or a T cell subset sorted from them (not recorded which). Receptors originate from an adult woman who had mild COVID-19 (a few samples of this study predate the infection). Cell type and time point are not known. The CDR3 runs from the conserved cysteine through the conserved F or W. For some rows the clone size is stated as once, few or many, or as a class when expanded; others skip it.

J	size	V	CDR3
TRBJ2-7	few	TRBV7-3	CASSSSNAGEQYF
TRBJ2-5	-	TRBV10-3	CAISESRDRGRETQYF
TRBJ2-1	-	TRBV19	CASSIGQPGNEQFF
TRBJ2-2	few	TRBV3-1	CASSQDLPAGELFF
TRBJ1-1	few	TRBV15	CATSSALGTEAFF
TRBJ2-3	few	TRBV5-1	CASSLDSQGANTQYF
TRBJ2-7	-	TRBV7-6	CASSWTQGSEQYF
TRBJ1-2	-	TRBV7-9	CASSSSSPWGYTF
TRBJ2-4	-	TRBV5-1	CASSFGDREGNIQYF
TRBJ2-1	few	TRBV29-1	CSVGRASYNEQFF
TRBJ1-2	few	TRBV4-1	CASSQAGTGESYGYTF
TRBJ2-7	-	TRBV7-9	CASKVSLGYEQYF
TRBJ2-5	-	TRBV7-6	CASSFKGLAENQETQYF
TRBJ1-5	-	TRBV6-5	CASSPGQLYSNQPQHF
TRBJ2-1	few	TRBV5-1	CASSRGQEYNEQFF
TRBJ2-1	few	TRBV5-4	CASSLSQGSYNEQFF
TRBJ2-1	few	TRBV15	CATSRERGAGLAGNEQFF
TRBJ2-7	-	TRBV20-1	CSAEQTHGGEQYF
TRBJ2-1	-	TRBV12-3/TRBV12-4	CASTPVEGTYNEQFF
TRBJ2-1	-	TRBV7-9	CASSMGLYNEQFF
TRBJ2-2	-	TRBV20-1	CSVNRGPGELFF